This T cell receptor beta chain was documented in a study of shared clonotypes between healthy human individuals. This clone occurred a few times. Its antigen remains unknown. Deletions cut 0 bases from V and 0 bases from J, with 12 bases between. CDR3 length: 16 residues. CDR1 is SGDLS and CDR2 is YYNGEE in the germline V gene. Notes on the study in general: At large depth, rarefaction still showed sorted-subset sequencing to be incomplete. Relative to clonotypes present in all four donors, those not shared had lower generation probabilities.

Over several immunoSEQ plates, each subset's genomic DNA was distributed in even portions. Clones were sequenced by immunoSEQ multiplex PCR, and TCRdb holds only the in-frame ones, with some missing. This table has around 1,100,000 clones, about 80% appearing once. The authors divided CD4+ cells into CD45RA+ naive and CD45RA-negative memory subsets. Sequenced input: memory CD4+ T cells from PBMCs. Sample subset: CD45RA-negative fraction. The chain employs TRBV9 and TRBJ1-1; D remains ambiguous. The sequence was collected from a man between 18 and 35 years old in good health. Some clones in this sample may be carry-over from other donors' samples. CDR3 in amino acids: CASSVGGLGMNTEAFF. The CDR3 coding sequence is TGTGCCAGCAGCGTAGGAGGGTTGGGCATGAACACTGAAGCTTTCTTT.